Listed below are T cell receptor beta chains from one sample, sequenced in a study of cytomegalovirus exposure and HLA in healthy donors. Sequencing used immunoSEQ multiplex PCR; TCRdb keeps in-frame clones, though not all of them. The sample shows approximately 95,000 clones, 75% to 85% of them seen only once. Sequenced sample: PBMCs. These receptors all stem from a man aged 18-30 years in good health and CMV-seropositive. CDR3s include the opening cysteine and the closing phenylalanine or tryptophan. Fields, in order: clone size, J gene, V gene, D gene, CDR3 DNA, CDR3 protein. The D gene is left open where the match is weak. Clone size appears in some rows only: once, few, many, or a class for an expanded clone.

abundance: NA; j_gene: TRBJ1-3; v_gene: TRBV28; d_gene: NA; CDR3nt: TGTGCCAGCAGTCCGCCGAGCTCTGGAAACACCATATATTTT; CDR3aa: CASSPPSSGNTIYF
abundance: NA; j_gene: TRBJ1-2; v_gene: TRBV27; d_gene: NA; CDR3nt: TGTGCCGGAGGGGGGGGGACAAGATATGGCTACACCTTC; CDR3aa: CAGGGGTRYGYTF
abundance: NA; j_gene: TRBJ1-3; v_gene: TRBV18; d_gene: NA; CDR3nt: TGTGCCAGCTCAATGCTACCTGGGGGCCTCTCTGGAAACACCATATATTTT; CDR3aa: CASSMLPGGLSGNTIYF
abundance: many; j_gene: TRBJ2-7; v_gene: TRBV11-1; d_gene: TRBD1; CDR3nt: TGTGCCAGCAGCGAGACAGGGACCTACGAGCAGTACTTC; CDR3aa: CASSETGTYEQYF
abundance: NA; j_gene: TRBJ2-7; v_gene: TRBV9; d_gene: TRBD1; CDR3nt: TGTGCCAGCAGCGTCTCCGGACAGGGCTCCTACGAGCAGTACTTC; CDR3aa: CASSVSGQGSYEQYF
abundance: few; j_gene: TRBJ2-1; v_gene: TRBV10-3; d_gene: TRBD2; CDR3nt: TGTGCCATCAGTGCTGTCCTACCTAGCGGGGGTGGAAGGAATGAGCAGTTCTTC; CDR3aa: CAISAVLPSGGGRNEQFF
abundance: NA; j_gene: TRBJ1-4; v_gene: TRBV9; d_gene: NA; CDR3nt: TGTGCCAGCAGCGTGCGGTGGGGGGGCGACGAAAAACTGTTTTTT; CDR3aa: CASSVRWGGDEKLFF
abundance: NA; j_gene: TRBJ1-5; v_gene: TRBV5-3; d_gene: NA; CDR3nt: TGTGCCAGAAGCTTGGCTCTGGTTGGGGAGACTCGCCATAGCAATCAGCCCCAGCATTTT; CDR3aa: CARSLALVGETRHSNQPQHF
abundance: NA; j_gene: TRBJ1-1; v_gene: TRBV30; d_gene: NA; CDR3nt: TGTGCCTGGAACAACCCAGGGCTTCGTGACACTGAAGCTTTCTTT; CDR3aa: CAWNNPGLRDTEAFF
abundance: NA; j_gene: TRBJ2-4; v_gene: TRBV6-6; d_gene: NA; CDR3nt: TGTGCCAGCAGTAAGCGGGCGGCCAAAAACATTCAGTACTTC; CDR3aa: CASSKRAAKNIQYF
abundance: NA; j_gene: TRBJ1-4; v_gene: TRBV7-6; d_gene: NA; CDR3nt: TGTGCCAGCAGCTTAGGCGACAGCCGTGCAACTAATGAAAAACTGTTTTTT; CDR3aa: CASSLGDSRATNEKLFF
abundance: NA; j_gene: TRBJ1-2; v_gene: TRBV4-2; d_gene: NA; CDR3nt: TGTGCCAGCAGCCAAGCTCAGTCTCCCTATGGCTACACCTTC; CDR3aa: CASSQAQSPYGYTF
abundance: few; j_gene: TRBJ2-2; v_gene: TRBV5-6; d_gene: NA; CDR3nt: TGTGCCAGCAGCTTGGGGCCCCACACCGGGGAGCTGTTTTTT; CDR3aa: CASSLGPHTGELFF
abundance: NA; j_gene: TRBJ2-3; v_gene: TRBV5-1; d_gene: TRBD2; CDR3nt: TGCGCCAGCAGCTTGGCTGCGGGGGGTCTTCTGGCAGATACGCAGTATTTT; CDR3aa: CASSLAAGGLLADTQYF
abundance: once; j_gene: TRBJ1-2; v_gene: TRBV5-6; d_gene: NA; CDR3nt: TGTGCCAGCAGCTCCCCCTCGGGGGGCCCTTACTATGGCTACACCTTC; CDR3aa: CASSSPSGGPYYGYTF
abundance: NA; j_gene: TRBJ1-2; v_gene: TRBV4-1; d_gene: NA; CDR3nt: TGCGCCAGCAGCCAAGGAAGGGTCATGGACAGCTCCTATGGCTACACCTTC; CDR3aa: CASSQGRVMDSSYGYTF
abundance: once; j_gene: TRBJ2-5; v_gene: TRBV7-2; d_gene: TRBD2; CDR3nt: TGTGCCAGCAGCTTATCCCTAGCGGGGGGAGTAAAAGAGACCCAGTACTTC; CDR3aa: CASSLSLAGGVKETQYF
abundance: NA; j_gene: TRBJ1-4; v_gene: TRBV28; d_gene: NA; CDR3nt: TGTGCCAGCAGGCAGAGGGCGCCGGATGAAAAACTGTTTTTT; CDR3aa: CASRQRAPDEKLFF
abundance: few; j_gene: TRBJ2-3; v_gene: TRBV5-1; d_gene: NA; CDR3nt: TGCGCCAGCAGCTCCAAGGCTGGAGGGCCAGATACGCAGTATTTT; CDR3aa: CASSSKAGGPDTQYF
abundance: NA; j_gene: TRBJ1-4; v_gene: TRBV19; d_gene: NA; CDR3nt: TGTGCCACCGCTCTCAGGGTATCTAATGAAAAACTGTTTTTT; CDR3aa: CATALRVSNEKLFF
abundance: NA; j_gene: TRBJ2-5; v_gene: TRBV18; d_gene: NA; CDR3nt: TGTGCCAGCTCACCACCGCACAGACAAGAGACCCAGTACTTC; CDR3aa: CASSPPHRQETQYF
abundance: NA; j_gene: TRBJ2-7; v_gene: TRBV2; d_gene: NA; CDR3nt: TGTGCCAGCAGTGACGGCAGGGGCTCCTCCTACGAGCAGTACTTC; CDR3aa: CASSDGRGSSYEQYF
abundance: NA; j_gene: TRBJ2-3; v_gene: TRBV5-1; d_gene: TRBD1; CDR3nt: TGCGCCAGCAGCTTGGGACAGGGCTCTAGCACAGATACGCAGTATTTT; CDR3aa: CASSLGQGSSTDTQYF
abundance: NA; j_gene: TRBJ2-5; v_gene: TRBV7-6; d_gene: TRBD1; CDR3nt: TGTGCCAGCAGCTTTTGGGCAGGGGGCGCGGGAGAGACCCAGTACTTC; CDR3aa: CASSFWAGGAGETQYF
abundance: NA; j_gene: TRBJ2-1; v_gene: TRBV28; d_gene: TRBD1; CDR3nt: TGTGCCAGCAGTTCAAGACAGGGGCAGTTCTTC; CDR3aa: CASSSRQGQFF
abundance: NA; j_gene: TRBJ1-3; v_gene: TRBV29-1; d_gene: TRBD1; CDR3nt: TGCAGCGCGGGACAGGGCTCTGGAAACACCATATATTTT; CDR3aa: CSAGQGSGNTIYF